These 32 T cell receptor beta chains originate from one sample sequenced in a study of cytomegalovirus exposure and HLA in healthy donors. In the PCR, 60 Vbeta and 13 Jbeta primers were used. Libraries were prepared by immunoSEQ multiplex PCR; TCRdb keeps only in-frame clonotypes and omits some of them. The profile shows more than 110,000 clones, over 70% of them singletons. Sequences were obtained from PBMCs. The receptor source for this set is a male donor in good health and CMV-seronegative.

The chain employs TRBV7-9 and TRBJ2-7; D unclear. V lost 2 bases and J lost 7, with 18 bases in between. The V gene's germline CDR1 is SEHNR and CDR2 FQNEAQ (reference sequence). The CDR3 is 15 amino acids. CDR3 DNA: TGTGCCAGCAGCTTAAATACTAACCTACGAGCTGAGCAGTACTTC. The encoded protein is CASSLNTNLRAEQYF.

This rearrangement joins TRBV7-6 to TRBJ2-2; possibly TRBD2 for D (6 bases). The germline V and J ends were trimmed by 5 bases and 2 bases, with 9 bases remaining between them. This CDR3 is built from 14 residues. The germline gives CDR1 SGHVS, CDR2 FNYEAQ. CDR3 sequence (DNA): TGTGCCAGCAGCGGGACTCTAAACACCGGGGAGCTGTTTTTT. This gives the protein CASSGTLNTGELFF.

Here the CDR3 reads CASSQGRGGSSYNEQFF. DNA of the CDR3: TGTGCCAGCAGCCAAGGGAGGGGGGGTAGCTCCTACAATGAGCAGTTCTTC. V gene TRBV4-2 combines with J gene TRBJ2-1; tentative D call: TRBD2 (7 bases). With 1 base removed from V and 0 bases from J, the gap between germline ends came to 13 bases. CDR3 length: 17 residues. Germline V gene data show CDR1 as LGHNA and CDR2 as YNFKEQ.

CDR3 region: CARAGTGGSSYEQYF. For the CDR3, the DNA is TGTGCCAGGGCTGGGACAGGGGGATCCTCCTACGAGCAGTACTTC. The gene calls are TRBV6-6 and TRBJ2-7, with TRBD1 matching 11 bases. Germline CDR1 MNHNY, CDR2 SVGAGI (reference sequence). Unmatched junction bases numbered 7, after V lost 9 bases and J lost 0 bases. The CDR3 has 15 amino acids.

J is TRBJ1-2 and V is TRBV18; possible D gene TRBD1, 6 bases. V lost 2 bases to trimming and J lost 2 bases, with 9 bases between them. The germline V gene encodes CDR1 KGHSH and CDR2 LQKENI. The length of the CDR3 is 14 residues. DNA for the CDR3: TGTGCCAGCTCACCAAGGACAGACAACTATGGCTACACCTTC. Its translation: CASSPRTDNYGYTF.

The genes are TRBV19 and TRBJ1-5; 10 positions match TRBD1. Trimming took 5 bases from V and 7 from J; bases not matched to a gene: 11. Per the germline V gene, CDR1 is LNHDA and CDR2 is SQIVND (reference sequence). This CDR3 has 16 residues. The DNA for the CDR3 is TGTGCCAGTAGTGCACTTTTAGGACAGGGGGGACAGCCCCAGCATTTT. It is translated as CASSALLGQGGQPQHF. Filled out from reference TRBV19 and TRBJ1-5, the complete variable domain reads DGGITQSPKYLFRKEGQNVTLSCEQNLNHDAMYWYRQDPGQGLRLIYYSQIVNDFQKGDIAEGYSVSREKKESFPLTVTSAQKNPTAFYLCASSALLGQGGQPQHFGDGTRLSIL.

This sequence joins TRBV7-4 and TRBJ2-1; the D is unclear. Trimming removed 3 bases at V and 15 bases at J, with 9 bases between. The CDR3 length is 10 residues. Germline CDR1 and CDR2: SGHVT and SQSDAQ. The CDR3 region has the DNA TGTGCCAGCAGCTTTTCCCGTCGGTTCTTC. This encodes CASSFSRRFF.

The J gene is TRBJ1-1, the V gene TRBV29-1; D is possibly TRBD1 (5 bases). Trimming pared 1 base from V and 1 base from J, leaving 10 bases between. The germline CDR1 and CDR2 sequences are SQVTM and ANQGSEA. The length of the CDR3 is 14 residues. DNA of the CDR3: TGCAGCGTTGAAGTGGGGACTGGGAACACTGAAGCTTTCTTT. Encoded protein: CSVEVGTGNTEAFF.

This sequence joins TRBV7-3 and TRBJ2-6, with a weak D call TRBD1 (5 bases). Germline V CDR1 and CDR2: SGHTA, FQGTGA. The V end lost 5 bases, the J end lost 0 bases, and 14 bases lay between the germline ends. The length of the CDR3 is 17 residues. In DNA, the CDR3 is TGTGCCAGCAGCGCAGGGCACGGATACTCTGGGGCCAACGTCCTGACTTTC. Protein sequence: CASSAGHGYSGANVLTF.

This chain connects TRBV5-4 to TRBJ1-1, with 9 positions matching TRBD1. Germline CDR1 is SGHNT and CDR2 is YYREEE (reference sequence). The ends lost 4 bases at V and 5 bases at J; junction bases unmatched: 6. The CDR3 runs 14 residues. This chain's CDR3 is CASSGGTGRTEAFF. CDR3 DNA: TGTGCCAGCAGCGGCGGGACAGGGCGAACTGAAGCTTTCTTT.

The gene calls are TRBV19 and TRBJ1-5; tentative D call: TRBD1 (6 bases). Germline V lookup: CDR1 LNHDA, CDR2 SQIVND (reference sequence). V was shortened by 0 bases and J by 1 base, with 16 bases between the two germline ends. This CDR3 comprises 18 residues. The CDR3 region has the DNA TGTGCCAGTAGTATAGATGGGGTGTCAGGGGCCAGCAATCAGCCCCAGCATTTT. Translation gives CASSIDGVSGASNQPQHF.

The V call is TRBV9, the J call TRBJ2-1, with TRBD2 identical over 9 bases. Per germline, CDR1 SGDLS and CDR2 YYNGEE. V was clipped by 4 bases and J by 3 bases; unmatched bases: 2. CDR3 length: 14 residues. CDR3 sequence reads: CASSISGSYNEQFF. Here the CDR3 DNA reads TGTGCCAGCAGCATTAGCGGGAGCTACAATGAGCAGTTCTTC. The whole variable domain, filled in from reference TRBV9 and TRBJ2-1, reads DSGVTQTPKHLITATGQRVTLRCSPRSGDLSVYWYQQSLDQGLQFLIQYYNGEERAKGNILERFSAQQFPDLHSELNLSSLELGDSALYFCASSISGSYNEQFFGPGTRLTVL.

The rearrangement uses TRBV6-5 and TRBJ2-7; 8 bases are shared with TRBD1. The CDR3 totals 14 residues. Germline CDR1 is MNHEY and CDR2 is SVGAGI. V lost 2 bases, J lost 6 bases, and 6 bases stayed unmatched. The DNA of the CDR3 is TGTGCCAGCAGTTACCGGACAGGGTTGGTCGAGCAGTACTTC. Amino acids: CASSYRTGLVEQYF.

V and J are TRBV7-9 and TRBJ2-7; no definite D call. The germline V gene has CDR1 SEHNR and CDR2 FQNEAQ (reference sequence). The CDR3 consists of 14 residues. The germline V and J ends were trimmed by 1 base and 2 bases, with 9 bases remaining between them. The chain's CDR3 is CASSLGGQPYEQYF. The CDR3 bases are TGTGCCAGCAGCTTAGGAGGTCAGCCCTACGAGCAGTACTTC.

The chain employs TRBV15 and TRBJ1-2; no clear D. The CDR3 consists of 13 residues. Germline lookup yields CDR1 LNHNV and CDR2 YYDKDF (reference sequence). V was clipped by 0 bases and J by 5 bases, with 7 bases between them. CDR3 sequence reads: CATSRERVYGYTF. DNA of the CDR3: TGTGCCACCAGCAGAGAACGGGTATATGGCTACACCTTC.

The chain combines TRBV2 with TRBJ2-3; 16 bases match TRBD2. V gave up 5 bases and J gave up 1 base; unmatched junction bases: 3. The germline V gene encodes CDR1 SNHLY and CDR2 FYNNEI. This CDR3 has 17 residues. CDR3 sequence: CASSTGTSGGGTDTQYF. The CDR3 DNA reads as TGTGCCAGCAGTACCGGGACTAGCGGGGGGGGCACAGATACGCAGTATTTT.

The rearrangement links TRBV7-9 to TRBJ1-5; the D is unclear. This CDR3 is built from 13 residues. Germline V gene data show CDR1 as SEHNR and CDR2 as FQNEAQ (reference sequence). V gave up 5 bases and J gave up 7 bases, with 12 bases separating them. The CDR3 nucleotides are TGTGCCAGCAGCGAGTCGGGGAGGCAGCCCCAGCATTTT. Translation gives CASSESGRQPQHF.

This clone was seen a single time. This chain connects TRBV9 to TRBJ1-1, with TRBD1 matching 7 bases. The CDR3 loop spans 17 amino acids. J lost 6 bases, V lost 1 base, and 15 bases had no gene match. The V gene's germline CDR1 is SGDLS and CDR2 YYNGEE. CDR3 nucleotide sequence: TGTGCCAGCAGCGTACAGTCAGGGGGACACCGTGGGGCTGAAGCTTTCTTT. Its translation: CASSVQSGGHRGAEAFF.

The V and J genes are TRBV19 and TRBJ1-5; the D gene is possibly TRBD1 (6 bases). The CDR3 consists of 19 residues. Deletions cut 5 bases from V and 4 bases from J, with 27 bases between. In germline, CDR1 is LNHDA, CDR2 SQIVND (reference sequence). CDR3 sequence (DNA): TGTGCCAGTAGTGATACAGGGCCGAGGGGTGGTTTTCGTAATCAGCCCCAGCATTTT. This encodes CASSDTGPRGGFRNQPQHF.

This clone was counted between two and nine times. The chain uses TRBV19 and TRBJ2-2; 12 bases map to TRBD1. J was trimmed by 5 bases and V by 5 bases; bases with no gene match: 9. The CDR3 covers 17 residues. Germline V gene data show CDR1 as LNHDA and CDR2 as SQIVND (reference sequence). DNA of the CDR3: TGTGCCAGTAGTTCCTTGTGGGGACAGGGGGCGACCGGGGAGCTGTTTTTT. It is translated as CASSSLWGQGATGELFF.

The chain is built from TRBV9 and TRBJ1-4, with D perhaps TRBD1 (5 bases). This CDR3 spans 15 amino acids. Deletions cut 3 bases from V and 8 bases from J, with 17 bases between. Germline CDR1 reads SGDLS; CDR2 reads YYNGEE. The CDR3 sequence: CASSERGGTSEKLFF. DNA for the CDR3: TGTGCCAGCAGCGAGCGGGGGGGTACCTCCGAAAAACTGTTTTTT.

The chain employs TRBV7-8 and TRBJ2-5, with 10 bases that match TRBD1. The V segment lost 8 bases and the J segment 1 base; nucleotides outside the gene matches: 4. Germline V CDR1 and CDR2: SGHVS, FQNEAQ. CDR3 size: 14 residues. The CDR3, as DNA: TGTGCCAGCCAGGACAGGGGGATCCAAGAGACCCAGTACTTC. Its protein product is CASQDRGIQETQYF.

This clone has just a few counts. The V gene is TRBV30, the J gene TRBJ2-1; D perhaps matches TRBD2 (6 bases). The germline gives CDR1 GTSNPN, CDR2 SVGIG (reference sequence). The CDR3 contains 12 residues. V shed 0 bases and J shed 8 bases, with 8 bases lying between them. The CDR3 DNA is TGTGCCTGGAGTGTAATAGCGGATGAGCAGTTCTTC. Its protein product is CAWSVIADEQFF.

This chain links TRBV6-5 with TRBJ2-7; possible D gene TRBD2, 5 bases. V lost 6 bases to trimming and J lost 2 bases, with 14 bases between them. This CDR3 is built from 14 residues. CDR1 MNHEY and CDR2 SVGAGI come from the germline V gene. The chain's CDR3 is CASSREVETYEQYF. Here the CDR3 DNA reads TGTGCCAGCAGCCGGGAAGTGGAGACCTACGAGCAGTACTTC.

This clone was observed once. The chain recombines TRBV29-1 with TRBJ2-7, with 8 bases lining up with TRBD2. V lost 2 bases and J lost 0; bases outside the gene matches: 6. The germline gives CDR1 SQVTM, CDR2 ANQGSEA. The CDR3 is 15 residues long. The CDR3 loop reads CSVELGGGPSYEQYF. In nucleotides, the CDR3 is TGCAGCGTTGAACTCGGGGGGGGACCCTCCTACGAGCAGTACTTC.

The CDR3 is CASSPGHALGTEAFF. As DNA, the CDR3 is TGTGCCAGCAGCCCCGGACATGCCCTGGGCACTGAAGCTTTCTTT. The chain is built from TRBV5-4 and TRBJ1-1; D is perhaps TRBD1 (5 bases). V lost 4 bases to trimming and J lost 4 bases, with 17 bases between them. The germline V gene has CDR1 SGHNT and CDR2 YYREEE (reference sequence). The CDR3 length is 15 residues.

The chain links TRBV7-6 to TRBJ1-4; no reliable D call. CDR3 length: 16 residues. V lost 4 bases, J lost 6 bases, and 18 bases lay in between. From germline, CDR1 is SGHVS and CDR2 FNYEAQ. Here the CDR3 DNA reads TGTGCCAGCAGCTCGAGTCGGCCGACTGGCCATGAAAAACTGTTTTTT. Translated: CASSSSRPTGHEKLFF.

The rearrangement links TRBV5-1 to TRBJ2-7; 7 nucleotides line up with TRBD1. V gave up 0 bases and J gave up 3 bases; unmatched junction bases: 6. The CDR3 is made up of 15 amino acids. Germline values: CDR1 SGHRS, CDR2 YFSETQ. CDR3 nucleotides: TGCGCCAGCAGCTTGGCCTCAGGGGGTGGCTACGAGCAGTACTTC. It yields the protein CASSLASGGGYEQYF.

The chain employs TRBV5-1 and TRBJ2-7; 9 bases align to TRBD2. The CDR3 has 16 residues. CDR1 SGHRS and CDR2 YFSETQ come from the germline V gene. V was pared by 0 bases and J by 9 bases, with 13 bases of the junction left unmatched. CDR3 bases: TGCGCCAGCAGCTTGGAGTTTGCGGGAGGGCCTCACGCGCAGTACTTC. Translated: CASSLEFAGGPHAQYF.

The V and J genes are TRBV5-4 and TRBJ2-5; a weak D match, TRBD2 (5 bases). The CDR3 loop spans 13 amino acids. Germline loops: CDR1 SGHNT, CDR2 YYREEE (reference sequence). Trimming took off 5 bases at V and 2 bases at J, with 10 bases between the two ends. The CDR3 is CASSRGQQETQYF. CDR3 sequence (DNA): TGTGCCAGCAGTCGGGGTCAGCAAGAGACCCAGTACTTC.

The CDR3, as DNA: TGTGCCAGCAGCTCCCGATTGACAGCTTACAATGAGCAGTTCTTC. As protein: CASSSRLTAYNEQFF. The rearrangement links TRBV11-2 to TRBJ2-1; D may be TRBD1 (5 bases). The CDR3 consists of 15 residues. Trimming left V 4 bases short and J 4 bases short, with 14 bases between. CDR1 SGHAT and CDR2 FQNNGV come from the germline V gene.

In its sample, this clone was seen a few times. The chain is built from TRBV7-2 and TRBJ1-2, with TRBD1 as a possible D gene (6 bases). CDR3 length equals 18 residues. V was trimmed by 0 bases and J by 2 bases, leaving 19 bases between them. Germline V CDR1 and CDR2: SGHTA, FQGNSA. In nucleotides, the CDR3 is TGTGCCAGCAGCTTAGCGTTGGGGCGGGCAGGGGCCAACTATGGCTACACCTTC. Protein product: CASSLALGRAGANYGYTF.